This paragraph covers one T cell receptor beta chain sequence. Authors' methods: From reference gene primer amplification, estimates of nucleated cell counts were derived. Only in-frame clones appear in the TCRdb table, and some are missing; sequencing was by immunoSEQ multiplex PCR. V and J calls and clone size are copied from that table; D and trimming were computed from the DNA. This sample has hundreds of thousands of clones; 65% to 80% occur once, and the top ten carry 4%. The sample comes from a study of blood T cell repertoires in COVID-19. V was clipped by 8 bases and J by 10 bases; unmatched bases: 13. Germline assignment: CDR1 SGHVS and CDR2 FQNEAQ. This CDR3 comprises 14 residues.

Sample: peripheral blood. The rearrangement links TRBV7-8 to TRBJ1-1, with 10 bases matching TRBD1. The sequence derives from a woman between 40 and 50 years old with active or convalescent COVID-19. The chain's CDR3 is CASSRTGGTGAAFF. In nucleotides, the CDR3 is TGTGCCAGCTCCCGGACAGGGGGGACTGGAGCAGCTTTCTTT.